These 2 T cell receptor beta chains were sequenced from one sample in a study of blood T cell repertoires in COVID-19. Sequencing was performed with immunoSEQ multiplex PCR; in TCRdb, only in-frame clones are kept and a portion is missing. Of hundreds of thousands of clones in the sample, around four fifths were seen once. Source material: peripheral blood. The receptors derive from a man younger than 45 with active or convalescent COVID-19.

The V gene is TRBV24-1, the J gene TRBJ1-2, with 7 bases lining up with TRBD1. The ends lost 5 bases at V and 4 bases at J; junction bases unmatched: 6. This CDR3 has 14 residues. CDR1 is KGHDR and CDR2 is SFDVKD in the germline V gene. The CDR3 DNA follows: TGTGCCACCAGTGGACCGGGACAGAGCTATGGCTACACCTTC. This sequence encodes CATSGPGQSYGYTF.

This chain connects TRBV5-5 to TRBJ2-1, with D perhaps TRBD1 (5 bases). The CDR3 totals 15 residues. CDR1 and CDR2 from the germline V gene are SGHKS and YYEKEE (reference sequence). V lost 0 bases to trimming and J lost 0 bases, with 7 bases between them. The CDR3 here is CASSLGQNSYNEQFF. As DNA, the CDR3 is TGTGCCAGCAGCTTGGGACAGAACTCCTACAATGAGCAGTTCTTC. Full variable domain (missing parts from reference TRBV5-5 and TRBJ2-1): DAGVTQSPTHLIKTRGQQVTLRCSPISGHKSVSWYQQVLGQGPQFIFQYYEKEERGRGNFPDRFSARQFPNYSSELNVNALLLGDSALYLCASSLGQNSYNEQFFGPGTRLTVL.